This T cell receptor beta chain was identified during a study of blood T cell repertoires in COVID-19. Study information: From the United States, Italy and Spain came samples of acute and convalescent COVID-19. Nucleic acid was either cDNA or gDNA, and it came from T cells, B-cell-depleted T cells, or PBMCs.

In the original analysis: Reference gene primer amplification in the assay estimated nucleated cell counts. Produced via immunoSEQ multiplex PCR; TCRdb's table is partial and in-frame only. From that table come the V and J calls and clone size; the DNA was used to work out D and trimming. This table has around 79,000 clones, about 87% appearing once. This sequence was found in a human donor in a cohort sampled during active COVID-19. What was sequenced was peripheral blood.

The CDR3 DNA is TGTGCCTGGTCATTGAGCGCTGGGGCCAACGTCCTGACTTTC. Its translation is CAWSLSAGANVLTF. The chain carries TRBV30 and TRBJ2-6; unclear D gene. V shed 5 bases and J shed 2 bases, with 10 bases lying between them. This CDR3 comprises 14 residues. Germline lookup yields CDR1 GTSNPN and CDR2 SVGIG (reference sequence). The full variable domain, completed using reference TRBV30 and TRBJ2-6, is SQTIHQWPATLVQPVGSPLSLECTVEGTSNPNLYWYRQAAGRGLQLLFYSVGIGQISSEVPQNLSASRPQDRQFILSSKKLLLSDSGFYLCAWSLSAGANVLTFGAGSRLTVL.